This TCR beta chain was profiled in a study of siplizumab effects on memory and regulatory T cells. Study observations and caveats: An assignable phenotype, naive or memory, was missing from roughly 83-96% of proliferating CD4+ or CD8+ clones. Naive T cells, seemingly more diverse than memory cells, seemed major alloresponse contributors.

Sequencing of unstimulated naive, memory, effector memory and TEMRA subsets was performed in three donor pairs. A note on this clone: Its antigen is as yet unknown.

Libraries were prepared by immunoSEQ multiplex PCR; TCRdb keeps only in-frame clonotypes and omits some of them. In the table there are about 91,000 clones, around 97% of which are singletons. CDR1 and CDR2 (germline): KGHSH, LQKENI. This CDR3 comprises 15 residues. Trimming took off 0 bases at V and 1 base at J, with 9 bases between the two ends. Source material: naive CD4+ T cells sorted from blood. This clonotype was sampled from a human donor in good health. V and J are TRBV18 and TRBJ1-1; weak D call: TRBD1 (6 bases). The CDR3 reads CASSPPGDTNTEAFF. The CDR3 DNA follows: TGTGCCAGCTCACCACCAGGGGACACGAACACTGAAGCTTTCTTT.